The entry below describes one T cell receptor (beta chain). This clone was recorded once. Its specific antigen is unknown. Base qualities are not recorded, but no much larger clone differs from it by a single base. The CDR3 runs 16 amino acids, cysteine and phenylalanine included. Solely the CDR3 DNA is kept, with 48 bases framed from the first base. CDR1 and CDR2 (SNHLY, FYNNEI) derive from the germline V gene. Deletion took 4 bases off V and 4 bases off J, with a span of 17 bases between the germline ends. TCRbeta CDR3 regions were amplified from genomic DNA using the immunoSEQ Assay, a bias-controlled multiplex PCR. The source study handled its data this way. Within the assay, amplification of reference gene primers was used to estimate how many nucleated cells each sample contained. To quantify the absolute abundance of each unique TCRbeta CDR3 rearrangement, sequence reads were collapsed and filtered. Productive Simpson clonality was computed per sample as the square root of Simpson's diversity index over productive rearrangements. TCRdb took this table from immuneACCESS and kept in-frame rearrangements with V and J called. Such tables lack part of the clones; where checked against another copy, unresolved V genes explain under half of the gap, and the rest is unexplained. That table is the source of V, J and clone size, and D and trimming were worked out from the DNA. Within this sample are under 85,000 clones, with roughly four fifths of them counted one time only. 25% to 30% of the sample is taken by the ten largest.

The sample is drawn from a study of blood T cell repertoires in COVID-19 (dated by TCRdb to 2018 to 2020). Regarding the study in general: Samples from collaborators originated in the United States, Italy and Spain and spanned both the acute and convalescent phases of COVID-19. Deeply sampled blood TCRbeta repertoires from subjects exposed to, actively infected with, or recovered from COVID-19 were included in the dataset. The repertoires were released in a freely available public database intended as a resource for research on the immune response to SARS-CoV-2. The sample metadata nearly always contained a de-identified subject ID, COVID-19 status, age in years and sex. The material from the prospective study consisted of cDNA or gDNA derived from T cells, B-cell-depleted T cells, or PBMCs. Samples were obtained from the ongoing ImmuneRACE study (first 160 participants) and from over 1,000 subjects provided by 6 global collaborators. HLA class I and class II types, where available, came from metadata supplied by the sample provider rather than from assay-based typing.

Each collaborating institution followed its own protocols to collect whole blood in K2EDTA tubes. Collaborator samples were shipped for TCRbeta analysis as frozen whole blood, isolated PBMCs, or DNA extracted from either sample type. Overall study outcomes, separate from this receptor: Clinical and demographic metadata were provided uncurated, with the amount varying by source and participant.

The rearrangement combines TRBV2 with TRBJ2-4; TRBD1 could be the D gene, as 7 bases match. This clonotype was obtained from an elderly woman with active or convalescent COVID-19. The sequenced sample consisted of peripheral blood. The DNA sequence is TGTGCCAGCAGTGGAGGGGGCCAACTAGCTAAAAACATTCAGTACTTC. It specifies CASSGGGQLAKNIQYF.